This T cell receptor (beta chain) was recorded in a study of blood T cell repertoires in COVID-19. CDR3 length equals 15 residues. From germline, CDR1 is MNHEY and CDR2 SMNVEV (reference sequence). V was trimmed by 0 bases and J by 10 bases, leaving 13 bases between them. Assay used: immunoSEQ multiplex PCR; TCRdb lists only in-frame clones, some missing. This table holds under 450,000 clones, approximately 88% found once. V is TRBV27 and J is TRBJ1-6; D call uncertain. The sequence was collected from a woman aged 45 to 65 with COVID-19, enrolled during active disease. Material: peripheral blood. Here the CDR3 reads CASSLSMTGDSPLHF. The CDR3 DNA is TGTGCCAGCAGTTTATCGATGACGGGAGACTCACCCCTCCACTTT.